The sequence of this TCR beta chain was determined in a study of T cell responses to AZD1222 COVID-19 vaccine. The CDR3 contains 16 residues. Trimming cost V 2 bases and J 6 bases, with 19 bases left between them. Looked up from germline, CDR1 is LGHDT and CDR2 is YNNKEL (reference sequence). This clone was seen a single time. Clones were read by immunoSEQ multiplex PCR, and TCRdb kept only the in-frame ones, dropping some. In the table there are roughly 100,000 clones, roughly 90% of which are singletons. This clonotype was obtained from an adult in good health. Specimen: peripheral blood, collected on day 0 of AZD1222 vaccination. The rearrangement uses TRBV3-1 (or the pseudogene TRBV3-2) and TRBJ1-1, with D unclear. In DNA, the CDR3 is TGTGCCAGCAGCCAACTCGGGGAGGGAAGACGGGCTGAAGCTTTCTTT. Translating it yields CASSQLGEGRRAEAFF.